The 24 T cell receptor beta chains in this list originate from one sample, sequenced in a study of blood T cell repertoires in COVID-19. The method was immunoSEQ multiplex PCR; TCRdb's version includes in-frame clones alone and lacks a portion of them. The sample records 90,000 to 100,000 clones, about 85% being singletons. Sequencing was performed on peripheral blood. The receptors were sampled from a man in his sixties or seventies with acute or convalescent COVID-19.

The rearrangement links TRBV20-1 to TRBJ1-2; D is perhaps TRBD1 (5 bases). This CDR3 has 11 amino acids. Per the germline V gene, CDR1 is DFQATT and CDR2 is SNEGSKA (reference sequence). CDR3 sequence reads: CTCGRRGGYTF. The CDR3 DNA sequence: TGCACTTGCGGACGCCGGGGGGGCTACACCTTC.

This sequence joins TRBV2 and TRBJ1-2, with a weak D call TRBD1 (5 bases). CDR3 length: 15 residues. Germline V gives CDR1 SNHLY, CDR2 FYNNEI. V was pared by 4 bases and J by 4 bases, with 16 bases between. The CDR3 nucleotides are TGTGCCAGCAGTGTTGCCCGGGGACTTCCCTATGGCTACACCTTC. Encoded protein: CASSVARGLPYGYTF. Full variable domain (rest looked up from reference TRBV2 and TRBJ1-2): EPEVTQTPSHQVTQMGQEVILRCVPISNHLYFYWYRQILGQKVEFLVSFYNNEISEKSEIFDDQFSVERPDGSNFTLKIRSTKLEDSAMYFCASSVARGLPYGYTFGSGTRLTVV.

CDR3 DNA sequence: TGTGCCAGCACCCAAGCAGCGGGGGGCGGCACAGATACGCAGTATTTT. Translated, it gives CASTQAAGGGTDTQYF. The chain carries TRBV11-1 and TRBJ2-3; 9 bases are a match to TRBD2. With V trimmed by 7 bases and J by 1 base, 9 bases remained unmatched. CDR3 length: 16 residues. Germline V lookup: CDR1 SGHAT, CDR2 FQDESV (reference sequence).

The CDR3 DNA reads as TGTGCCAGTAGTGTGTGGGCGTCAGCGAACACCGGGGAGCTGTTTTTT. Translating it yields CASSVWASANTGELFF. The genes are TRBV19 and TRBJ2-2; D gene ambiguous. The CDR3 consists of 16 residues. V was trimmed by 5 bases and J by 0 bases, leaving 13 bases between them. Germline CDR1 reads LNHDA; CDR2 reads SQIVND (reference sequence).

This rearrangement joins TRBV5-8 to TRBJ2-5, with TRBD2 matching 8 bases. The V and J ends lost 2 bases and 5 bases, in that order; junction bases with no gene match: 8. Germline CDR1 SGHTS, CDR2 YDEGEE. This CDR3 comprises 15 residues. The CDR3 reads CASSFGGGPQETQYF. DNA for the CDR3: TGTGCCAGCAGCTTCGGCGGGGGGCCCCAGGAGACCCAGTACTTC.

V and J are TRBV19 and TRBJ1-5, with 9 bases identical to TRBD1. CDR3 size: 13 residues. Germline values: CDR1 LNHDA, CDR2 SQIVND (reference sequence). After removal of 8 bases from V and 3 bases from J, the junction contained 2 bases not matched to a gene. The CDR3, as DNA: TGTGCCAGTTCACAGGGGGCCAATCAGCCCCAGCATTTT. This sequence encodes CASSQGANQPQHF.

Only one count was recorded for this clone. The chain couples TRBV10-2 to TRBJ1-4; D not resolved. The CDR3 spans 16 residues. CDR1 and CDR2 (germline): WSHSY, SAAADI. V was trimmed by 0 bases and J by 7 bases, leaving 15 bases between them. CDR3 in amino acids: CASSESAPTFGEKLFF. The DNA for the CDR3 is TGCGCCAGCAGTGAGTCGGCCCCCACGTTTGGTGAAAAACTGTTTTTT.

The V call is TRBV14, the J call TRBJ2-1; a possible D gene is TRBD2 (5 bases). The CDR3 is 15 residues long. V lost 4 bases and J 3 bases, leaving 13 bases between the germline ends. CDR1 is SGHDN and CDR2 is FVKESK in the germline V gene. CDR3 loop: CASSLNLDFYNEQFF. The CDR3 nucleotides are TGTGCCAGCAGCCTGAACCTGGACTTCTACAATGAGCAGTTCTTC.

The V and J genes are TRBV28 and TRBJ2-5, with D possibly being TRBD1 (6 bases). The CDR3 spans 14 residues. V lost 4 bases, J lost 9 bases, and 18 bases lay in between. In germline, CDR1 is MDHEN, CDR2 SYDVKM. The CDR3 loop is CASSSPTGFLAQYF. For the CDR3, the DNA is TGTGCCAGCAGTTCCCCGACAGGTTTTTTGGCCCAGTACTTC.

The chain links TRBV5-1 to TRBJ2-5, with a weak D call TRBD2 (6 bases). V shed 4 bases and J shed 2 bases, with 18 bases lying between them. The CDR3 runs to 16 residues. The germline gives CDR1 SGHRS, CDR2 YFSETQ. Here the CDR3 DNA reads TGCGCCAGCAGCCTGACACCCGGGGGAGTACAAGAGACCCAGTACTTC. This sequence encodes CASSLTPGGVQETQYF. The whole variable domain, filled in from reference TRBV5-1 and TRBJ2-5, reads KAGVTQTPRYLIKTRGQQVTLSCSPISGHRSVSWYQQTPGQGLQFLFEYFSETQRNKGNFPGRFSGRQFSNSRSEMNVSTLELGDSALYLCASSLTPGGVQETQYFGPGTRLLVL.

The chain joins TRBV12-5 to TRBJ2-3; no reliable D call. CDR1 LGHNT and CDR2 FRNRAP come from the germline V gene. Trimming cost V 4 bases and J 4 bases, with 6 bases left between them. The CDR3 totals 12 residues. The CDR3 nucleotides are TGTGCTAGTGGTTCCCTATCAGATACGCAGTATTTT. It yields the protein CASGSLSDTQYF. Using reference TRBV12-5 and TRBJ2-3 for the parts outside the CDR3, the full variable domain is DARVTQTPRHKVTEMGQEVTMRCQPILGHNTVFWYRQTMMQGLELLAYFRNRAPLDDSGMPKDRFSAEMPDATLATLKIQPSEPRDSAVYFCASGSLSDTQYFGPGTRLTVL.

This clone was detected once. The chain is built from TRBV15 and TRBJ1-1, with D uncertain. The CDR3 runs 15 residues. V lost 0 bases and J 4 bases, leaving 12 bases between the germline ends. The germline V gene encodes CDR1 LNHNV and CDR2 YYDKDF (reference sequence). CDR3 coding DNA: TGTGCCACCAGCAGAGATATCTTATCCGGCACTGAAGCTTTCTTT. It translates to CATSRDILSGTEAFF.

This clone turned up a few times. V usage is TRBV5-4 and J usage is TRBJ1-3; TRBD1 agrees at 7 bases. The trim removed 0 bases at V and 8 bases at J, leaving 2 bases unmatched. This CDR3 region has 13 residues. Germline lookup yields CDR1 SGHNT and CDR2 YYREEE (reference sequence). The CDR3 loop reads CASSLGRGDTIYF. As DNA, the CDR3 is TGTGCCAGCAGCTTGGGCAGGGGGGACACCATATATTTT. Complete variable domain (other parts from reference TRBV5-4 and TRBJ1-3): ETGVTQSPTHLIKTRGQQVTLRCSSQSGHNTVSWYQQALGQGPQFIFQYYREEENGRGNFPPRFSGLQFPNYSSELNVNALELDDSALYLCASSLGRGDTIYFGEGSWLTVV.

CDR3 loop: CASSQLRSGELFF. The CDR3 DNA reads TGTGCCAGCAGCCAGTTAAGGAGCGGGGAGCTGTTTTTT. J is TRBJ2-2 and V is TRBV3-1 (or the pseudogene TRBV3-2); D not certain. The CDR3 totals 13 residues. The germline CDR1 and CDR2 sequences are LGHDT and YNNKEL (reference sequence). V was clipped by 3 bases and J by 7 bases, with 9 bases between them.

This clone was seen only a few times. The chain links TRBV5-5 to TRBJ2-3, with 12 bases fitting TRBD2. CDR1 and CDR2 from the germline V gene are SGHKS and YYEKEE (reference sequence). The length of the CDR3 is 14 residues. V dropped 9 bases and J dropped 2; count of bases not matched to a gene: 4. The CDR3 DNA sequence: TGTGCCATCGGACTAGCGGGGCCCACAGATACGCAGTATTTT. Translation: CAIGLAGPTDTQYF.

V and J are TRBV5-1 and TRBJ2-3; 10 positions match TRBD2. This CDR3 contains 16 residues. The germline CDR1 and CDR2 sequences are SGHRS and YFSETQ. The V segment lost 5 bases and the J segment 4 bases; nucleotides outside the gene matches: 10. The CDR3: CASSSSGGPRSDTQYF. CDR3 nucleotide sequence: TGCGCCAGCAGTTCTAGCGGGGGCCCACGATCAGATACGCAGTATTTT. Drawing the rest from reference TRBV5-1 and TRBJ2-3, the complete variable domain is KAGVTQTPRYLIKTRGQQVTLSCSPISGHRSVSWYQQTPGQGLQFLFEYFSETQRNKGNFPGRFSGRQFSNSRSEMNVSTLELGDSALYLCASSSSGGPRSDTQYFGPGTRLTVL.

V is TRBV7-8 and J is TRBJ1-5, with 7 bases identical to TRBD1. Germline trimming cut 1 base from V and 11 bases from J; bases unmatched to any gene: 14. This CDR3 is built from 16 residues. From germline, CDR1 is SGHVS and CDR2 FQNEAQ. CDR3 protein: CASSLGRGQTKVTQHF. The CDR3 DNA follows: TGTGCCAGCAGCTTAGGGAGGGGACAGACAAAGGTGACCCAGCATTTT.

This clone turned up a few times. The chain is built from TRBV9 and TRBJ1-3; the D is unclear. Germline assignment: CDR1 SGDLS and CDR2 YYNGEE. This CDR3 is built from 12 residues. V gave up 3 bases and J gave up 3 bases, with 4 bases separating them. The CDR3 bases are TGTGCCAGCAGCGCCCTTGGAAACACCATATATTTT. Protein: CASSALGNTIYF.

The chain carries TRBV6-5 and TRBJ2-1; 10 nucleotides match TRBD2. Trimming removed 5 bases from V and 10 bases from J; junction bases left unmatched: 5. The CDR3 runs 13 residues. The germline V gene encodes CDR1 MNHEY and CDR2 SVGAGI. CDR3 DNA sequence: TGTGCCAGCAGTACTACTAGCGGGGTGGAGCAGTTCTTC. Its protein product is CASSTTSGVEQFF.

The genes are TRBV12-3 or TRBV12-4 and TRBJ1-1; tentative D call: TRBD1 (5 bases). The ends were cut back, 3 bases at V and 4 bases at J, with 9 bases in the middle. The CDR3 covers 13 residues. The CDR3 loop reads CASSFPDSTEAFF. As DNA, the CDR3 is TGTGCCAGCAGTTTCCCCGACAGCACTGAAGCTTTCTTT.

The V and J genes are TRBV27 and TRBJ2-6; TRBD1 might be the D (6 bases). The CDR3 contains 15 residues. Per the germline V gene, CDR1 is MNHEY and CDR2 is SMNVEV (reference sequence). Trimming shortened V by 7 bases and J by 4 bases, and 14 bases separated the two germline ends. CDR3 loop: CASTRDTVGANVLTF. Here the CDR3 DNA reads TGTGCCAGCACCCGGGACACCGTCGGGGCCAACGTCCTGACTTTC.

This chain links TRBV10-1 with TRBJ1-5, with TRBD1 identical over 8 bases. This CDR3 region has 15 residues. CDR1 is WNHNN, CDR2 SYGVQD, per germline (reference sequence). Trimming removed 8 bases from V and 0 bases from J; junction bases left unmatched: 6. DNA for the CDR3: TGCGCCAGCCAGGACAGGGACTATAGCAATCAGCCCCAGCATTTT. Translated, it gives CASQDRDYSNQPQHF.

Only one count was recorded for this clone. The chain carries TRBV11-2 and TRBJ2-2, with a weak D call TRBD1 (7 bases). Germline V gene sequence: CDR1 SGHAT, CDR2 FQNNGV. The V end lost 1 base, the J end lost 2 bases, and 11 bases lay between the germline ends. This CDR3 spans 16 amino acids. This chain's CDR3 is CASSLVEGANTGELFF. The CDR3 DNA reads TGTGCCAGCAGCTTAGTGGAGGGGGCCAACACCGGGGAGCTGTTTTTT.

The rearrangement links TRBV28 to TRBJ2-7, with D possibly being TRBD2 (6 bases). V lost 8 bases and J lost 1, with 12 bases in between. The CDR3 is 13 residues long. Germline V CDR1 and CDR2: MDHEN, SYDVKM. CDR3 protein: CASGGFSSYEQYF. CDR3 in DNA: TGTGCCAGCGGGGGGTTCTCTTCCTACGAGCAGTACTTC. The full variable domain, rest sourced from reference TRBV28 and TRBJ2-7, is DVKVTQSSRYLVKRTGEKVFLECVQDMDHENMFWYRQDPGLGLRLIYFSYDVKMKEKGDIPEGYSVSREKKERFSLILESASTNQTSMYLCASGGFSSYEQYFGPGTRLTVT.